Listed below are T cell receptor beta chains from one sample, sequenced in a study of blood T cell repertoires in COVID-19. The assay was immunoSEQ multiplex PCR, and TCRdb's table has in-frame clones only and misses some. The sample gives about 69,000 clones, roughly 90% of which show up once; approximately 5.3% is in the top ten. The sequenced sample consisted of peripheral blood. Receptors were obtained from a man in his forties or fifties with acute or convalescent COVID-19. CDR3s include the opening cysteine and the closing phenylalanine or tryptophan. D genes are given only for firm matches. Only part of the rows carry a size: once, few, many, or a class if the clone is expanded.

V	D	J	size	CDR3	DNA
TRBV10-1	TRBD2	TRBJ2-2	-	CASSPTSGGNTGELFF	TGCGCCAGCAGTCCAACTAGCGGGGGGAACACCGGGGAGCTGTTTTTT
TRBV19	TRBD1	TRBJ2-1	-	CASRPGQGSNEQFF	TGTGCCAGTAGGCCGGGACAGGGGTCCAATGAGCAGTTCTTC
TRBV6-6	-	TRBJ2-1	few	CASSYSTGGLSEQFF	TGTGCCAGCAGTTACTCGACGGGCGGGCTAAGCGAGCAGTTCTTC
TRBV5-1	-	TRBJ1-1	-	CASSLKQDIMNTEAFF	TGCGCCAGCAGCTTGAAACAGGACATCATGAACACTGAAGCTTTCTTT
TRBV9	TRBD1	TRBJ2-7	-	CASSAGTGGSEQYF	TGTGCCAGCAGCGCCGGGACAGGGGGCTCCGAGCAGTACTTC
TRBV30	TRBD1	TRBJ1-5	-	CAWRRQGGQTQHF	TGTGCCTGGCGGCGACAGGGTGGTCAGACCCAGCATTTT
TRBV6-5	-	TRBJ1-2	-	CASTGWNYGYTF	TGTGCCAGCACAGGGTGGAACTATGGCTACACCTTC
TRBV5-1	TRBD1	TRBJ1-4	once	CASSSLNDRVGEKLFF	TGCGCCAGCAGCTCCCTAAACGACAGGGTAGGCGAAAAACTGTTTTTT
TRBV5-5	TRBD2	TRBJ2-7	-	CASSWELAGVNYEQYF	TGTGCCAGCAGCTGGGAGCTAGCGGGAGTCAACTACGAGCAGTACTTC
TRBV7-9	-	TRBJ1-6	-	CASSLFGGGRNSPLHF	TGTGCCAGCAGCTTATTCGGCGGGGGCCGTAATTCACCCCTCCACTTT
TRBV6-5	-	TRBJ2-1	-	CASSSVVRSYNEQFF	TGTGCCAGCAGTTCTGTGGTGAGGAGCTACAATGAGCAGTTCTTC
TRBV4-3	-	TRBJ2-7	few	CASSLQEGSPYEQYF	TGCGCCAGCAGCCTCCAGGAGGGAAGTCCCTACGAGCAGTACTTC